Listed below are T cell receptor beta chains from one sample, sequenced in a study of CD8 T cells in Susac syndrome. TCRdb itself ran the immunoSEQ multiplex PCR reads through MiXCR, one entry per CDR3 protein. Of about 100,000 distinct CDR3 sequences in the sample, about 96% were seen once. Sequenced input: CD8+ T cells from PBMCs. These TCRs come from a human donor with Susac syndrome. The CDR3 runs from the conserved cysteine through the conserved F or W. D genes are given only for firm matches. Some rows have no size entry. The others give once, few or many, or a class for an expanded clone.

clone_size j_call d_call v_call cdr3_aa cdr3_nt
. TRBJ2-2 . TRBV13 CASSLGTADTGELFF TGTGCCAGCAGCTTAGGGACAGCCGACACCGGGGAGCTGTTTTTT
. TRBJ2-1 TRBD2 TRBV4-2 CASSQGGRAPPLYNEQFF TGTGCCAGCAGCCAAGGCGGGAGGGCCCCCCCGCTCTACAATGAGCAGTTCTTC
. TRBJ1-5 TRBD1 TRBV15 CATSSSTGVSNQPQHF TGTGCCACCAGCAGTTCTACAGGGGTCTCCAATCAGCCCCAGCATTTT
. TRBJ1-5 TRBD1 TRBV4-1 CASSQVLGGGHNQPQHF TGCGCCAGCAGCCAAGTGCTGGGAGGGGGCCACAATCAGCCCCAGCATTTT
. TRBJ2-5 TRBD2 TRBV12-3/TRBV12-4 CASGAGGSETQYF TGTGCCAGCGGGGCGGGGGGGAGTGAGACCCAGTACTTC
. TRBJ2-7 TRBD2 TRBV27 CASSTTGLVDEQYF TGTGCCAGCAGTACCACGGGACTAGTAGACGAGCAGTACTTC
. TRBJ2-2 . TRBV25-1 CASRDSYNTGELFF TGTGCCAGCAGGGACAGTTATAACACCGGGGAGCTGTTTTTT
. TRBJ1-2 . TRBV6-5 CASSYGSGGYTF TGTGCCAGCAGTTACGGATCGGGGGGCTACACCTTC
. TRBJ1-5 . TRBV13 CASSLGSLGNQPQHF TGTGCCAGCAGCTTAGGGTCCCTCGGCAATCAGCCCCAGCATTTT
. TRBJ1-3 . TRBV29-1 CSVEFSSGNTIYF TGCAGCGTTGAATTTAGCTCTGGAAACACCATATATTTT
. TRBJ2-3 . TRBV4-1 CASSLDQGSFSTDTQYF TGCGCCAGCAGCCTCGACCAGGGGTCCTTTAGCACAGATACGCAGTATTTT
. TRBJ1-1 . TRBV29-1 CSVDMGGDTEAFF TGCAGCGTTGACATGGGGGGGGACACTGAAGCTTTCTTT
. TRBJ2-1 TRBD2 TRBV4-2 CASSQRGGRNNEQFF TGTGCCAGCAGCCAGCGGGGGGGCCGGAACAATGAGCAGTTCTTC
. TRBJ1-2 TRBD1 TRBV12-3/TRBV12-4 CASSARQGGGYTF TGTGCCAGCAGTGCCCGACAGGGCGGAGGCTACACCTTC
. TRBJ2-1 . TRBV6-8 CASTCWGAENEQFF TGTGCCAGCACCTGCTGGGGGGCCGAAAATGAGCAGTTCTTC
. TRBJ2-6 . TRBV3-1 CASSDLVAVSGANVLTF TGTGCCAGCAGCGACCTGGTCGCTGTCTCTGGGGCCAACGTCCTGACTTTC
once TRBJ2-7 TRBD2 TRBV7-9 CASSTSGSLSYEQYF TGTGCCAGCAGCACCAGCGGGAGCCTCTCCTACGAGCAGTACTTC
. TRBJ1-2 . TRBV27 CATLTGYGYTF TGTGCCACCCTAACTGGCTATGGCTACACCTTC
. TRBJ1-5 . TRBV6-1 CASSAEQRGNQPQHF TGTGCCAGCAGTGCGGAACAGAGGGGCAATCAGCCCCAGCATTTT
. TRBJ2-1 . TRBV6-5 CASRRDPRAEQFF TGTGCCAGCAGACGGGACCCTAGGGCTGAGCAGTTCTTC
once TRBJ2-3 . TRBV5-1 CASSIGVQGPLTDTQYF TGCGCCAGCAGCATTGGAGTGCAGGGGCCCCTCACAGATACGCAGTATTTT
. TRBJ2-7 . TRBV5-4 CASKRDSSYEQYF TGTGCCAGCAAGCGAGATAGCTCCTACGAGCAGTACTTC
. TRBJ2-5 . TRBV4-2 CASSQPGEGETQYF TGTGCCAGCAGCCAACCAGGGGAAGGAGAGACCCAGTACTTC
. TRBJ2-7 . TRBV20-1 CSAGRGRAFEQYF TGCAGTGCTGGCCGGGGGCGCGCTTTCGAGCAGTACTTC
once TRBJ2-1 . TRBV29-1 CSVGGNNEQFF TGCAGCGTGGGGGGAAACAATGAGCAGTTCTTC
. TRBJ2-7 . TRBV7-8 CASSPAGQPGNEQYF TGTGCCAGCAGCCCCGCGGGGCAGCCAGGCAACGAGCAGTACTTC
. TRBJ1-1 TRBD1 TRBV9 CASSPEGQQNTEAFF TGTGCCAGCAGCCCCGAGGGACAGCAGAACACTGAAGCTTTCTTT
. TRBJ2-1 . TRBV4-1 CASSQVWSTYNEQFF TGCGCCAGCAGCCAAGTGTGGTCCACATACAATGAGCAGTTCTTC
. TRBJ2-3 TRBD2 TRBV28 CASSLPSGLAGGHTQYF TGTGCCAGCAGTCTCCCCTCGGGACTAGCGGGAGGACATACGCAGTATTTT
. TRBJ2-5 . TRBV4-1 CASSQVASLETQYF TGCGCCAGCAGCCAAGTAGCTAGCTTGGAGACCCAGTACTTC
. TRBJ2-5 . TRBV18 CASSPVGETQYF TGTGCCAGCTCACCGGTTGGAGAGACCCAGTACTTC
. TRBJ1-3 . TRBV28 CASSYPGEAGNTIYF TGTGCCAGCAGTTACCCCGGGGAGGCTGGAAACACCATATATTTT
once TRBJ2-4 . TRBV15 CATSNRDGKNIQYF TGTGCCACCAGCAACAGGGACGGCAAAAACATTCAGTACTTC
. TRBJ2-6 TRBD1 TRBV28 CASSAPGTGWGANVLTF TGTGCCAGCAGCGCCCCCGGGACAGGGTGGGGGGCCAACGTCCTGACTTTC
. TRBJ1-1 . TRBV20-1 CSARDRGPNTEAFF TGCAGTGCTAGAGATCGGGGACCAAACACTGAAGCTTTCTTT
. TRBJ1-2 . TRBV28 CASSKPDTFYGYTF TGTGCCAGCAGTAAGCCGGACACCTTCTATGGCTACACCTTC
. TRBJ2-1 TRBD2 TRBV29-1 CSVDGTSGSIWDNEQFF TGCAGCGTTGATGGGACTAGCGGGAGTATTTGGGACAATGAGCAGTTCTTC
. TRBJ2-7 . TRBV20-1 CSARTPESSYEQYF TGCAGTGCTAGGACGCCAGAATCTTCCTACGAGCAGTACTTC
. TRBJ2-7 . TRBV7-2 CASSSESSYEQYF TGTGCCAGCAGCTCTGAGAGCTCCTACGAGCAGTACTTC
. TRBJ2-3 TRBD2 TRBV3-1 CASSQDPSGSRDTQYF TGTGCCAGCAGCCAAGACCCTAGCGGGAGTAGAGATACGCAGTATTTT
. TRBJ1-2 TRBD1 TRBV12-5 CASGNQGAGGYTF TGTGCTAGTGGAAACCAGGGGGCTGGTGGCTACACCTTC
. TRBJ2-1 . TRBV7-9 CASSFTGVVEQFF TGTGCCAGCAGCTTTACGGGAGTAGTTGAGCAGTTCTTC
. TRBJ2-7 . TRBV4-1 CASSQVPGMDSYEQYF TGCGCCAGCAGCCAAGTCCCAGGCATGGATTCCTACGAGCAGTACTTC
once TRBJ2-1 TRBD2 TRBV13 CASSERDRHNEQFF TGTGCCAGCAGCGAGCGGGATCGGCACAATGAGCAGTTCTTC
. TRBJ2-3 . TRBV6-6 CASSYSRGHSTDTQYF TGTGCCAGCAGTTACTCGAGGGGACACAGCACAGATACGCAGTATTTT
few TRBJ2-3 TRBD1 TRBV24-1 CATSEDRDTDTQYF TGTGCCACCAGTGAAGACAGGGATACAGATACGCAGTATTTT